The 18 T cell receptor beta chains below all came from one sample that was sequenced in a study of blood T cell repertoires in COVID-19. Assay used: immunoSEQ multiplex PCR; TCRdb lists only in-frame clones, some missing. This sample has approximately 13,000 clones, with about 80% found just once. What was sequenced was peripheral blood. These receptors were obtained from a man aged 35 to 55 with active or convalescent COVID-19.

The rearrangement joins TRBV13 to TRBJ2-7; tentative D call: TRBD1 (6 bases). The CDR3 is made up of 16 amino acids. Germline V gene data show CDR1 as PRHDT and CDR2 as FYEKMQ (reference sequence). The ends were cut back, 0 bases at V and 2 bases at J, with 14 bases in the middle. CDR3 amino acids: CASSLGHGTPAYEQYF. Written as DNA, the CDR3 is TGTGCCAGCAGCTTAGGCCATGGGACACCGGCCTACGAGCAGTACTTC.

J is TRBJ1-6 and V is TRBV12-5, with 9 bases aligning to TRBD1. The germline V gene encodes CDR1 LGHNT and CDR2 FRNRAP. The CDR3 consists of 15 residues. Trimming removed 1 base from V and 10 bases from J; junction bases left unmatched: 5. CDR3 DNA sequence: TGTGCTAGTGGTTTGGGGGACAGGGACGGCTCACCCCTCCACTTT. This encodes CASGLGDRDGSPLHF.

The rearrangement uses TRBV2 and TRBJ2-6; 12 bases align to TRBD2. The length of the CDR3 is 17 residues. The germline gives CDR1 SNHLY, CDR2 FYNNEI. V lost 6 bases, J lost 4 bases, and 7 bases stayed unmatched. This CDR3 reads CASRTSGSLTGANVLTF. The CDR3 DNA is TGTGCCAGCAGGACTAGCGGGAGTCTCACCGGGGCCAACGTCCTGACTTTC.

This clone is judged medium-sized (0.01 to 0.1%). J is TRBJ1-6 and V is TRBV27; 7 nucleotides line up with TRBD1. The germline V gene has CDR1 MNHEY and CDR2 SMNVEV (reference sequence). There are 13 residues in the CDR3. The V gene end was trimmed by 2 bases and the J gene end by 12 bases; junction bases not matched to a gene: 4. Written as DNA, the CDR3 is TGTGCCAGCAGTTTACGAGGGGGCAAACCCCTCCACTTT. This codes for CASSLRGGKPLHF.

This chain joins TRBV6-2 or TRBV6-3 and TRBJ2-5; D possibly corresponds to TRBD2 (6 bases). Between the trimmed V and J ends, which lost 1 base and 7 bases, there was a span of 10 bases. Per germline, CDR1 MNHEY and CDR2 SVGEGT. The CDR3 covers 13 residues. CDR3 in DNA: TGTGCCAGCAGTTACTGGCAGGAGGGGACCCAGTACTTC. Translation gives CASSYWQEGTQYF.

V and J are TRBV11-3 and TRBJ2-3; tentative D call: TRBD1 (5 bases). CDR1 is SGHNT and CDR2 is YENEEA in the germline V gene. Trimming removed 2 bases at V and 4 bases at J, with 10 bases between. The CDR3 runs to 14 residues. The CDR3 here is CASSLHLGADTQYF. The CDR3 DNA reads TGTGCCAGCAGCTTACATTTAGGGGCAGATACGCAGTATTTT.

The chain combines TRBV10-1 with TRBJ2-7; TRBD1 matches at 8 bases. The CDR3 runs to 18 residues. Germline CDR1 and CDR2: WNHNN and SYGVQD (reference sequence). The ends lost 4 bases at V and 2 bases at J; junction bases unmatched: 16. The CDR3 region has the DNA TGCGCCAGCAGTGGGGGACAGGAGGGCGCTCCGTCTACCTACGAGCAGTACTTC. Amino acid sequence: CASSGGQEGAPSTYEQYF.

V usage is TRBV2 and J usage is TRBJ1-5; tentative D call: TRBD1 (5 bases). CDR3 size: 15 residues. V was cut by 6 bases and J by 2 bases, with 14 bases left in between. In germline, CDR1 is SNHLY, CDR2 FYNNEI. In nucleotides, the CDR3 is TGTGCCAGCAGGGACACGATGACAGGCAATCAGCCCCAGCATTTT. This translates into CASRDTMTGNQPQHF.

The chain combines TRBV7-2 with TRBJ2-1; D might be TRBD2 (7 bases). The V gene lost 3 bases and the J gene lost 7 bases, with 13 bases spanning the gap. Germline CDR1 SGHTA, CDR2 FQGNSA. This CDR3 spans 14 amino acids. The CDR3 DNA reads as TGTGCCAGCAGCTTTGGGGGGGCAGCTAATGAGCAGTTCTTC. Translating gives CASSFGGAANEQFF.

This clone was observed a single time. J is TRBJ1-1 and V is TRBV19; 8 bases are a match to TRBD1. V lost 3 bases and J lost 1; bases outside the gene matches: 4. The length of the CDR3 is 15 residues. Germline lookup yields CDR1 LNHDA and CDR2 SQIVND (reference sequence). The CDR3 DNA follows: TGTGCCAGTAGTATGGAGGGGACAGGGAACACTGAAGCTTTCTTT. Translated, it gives CASSMEGTGNTEAFF.

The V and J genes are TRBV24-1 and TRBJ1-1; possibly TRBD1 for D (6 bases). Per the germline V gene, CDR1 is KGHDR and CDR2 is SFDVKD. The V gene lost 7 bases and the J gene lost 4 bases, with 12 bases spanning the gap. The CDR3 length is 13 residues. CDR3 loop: CATSRGLGTEAFF. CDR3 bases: TGTGCCACCAGCAGGGGATTGGGCACTGAAGCTTTCTTT.

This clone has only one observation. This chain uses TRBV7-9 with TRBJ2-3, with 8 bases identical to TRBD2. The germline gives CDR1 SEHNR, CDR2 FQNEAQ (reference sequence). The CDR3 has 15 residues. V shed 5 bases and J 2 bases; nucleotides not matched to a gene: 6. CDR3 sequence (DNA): TGTGCCAGCAGCCCAATAGCGGGGTCCACAGATACGCAGTATTTT. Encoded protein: CASSPIAGSTDTQYF.

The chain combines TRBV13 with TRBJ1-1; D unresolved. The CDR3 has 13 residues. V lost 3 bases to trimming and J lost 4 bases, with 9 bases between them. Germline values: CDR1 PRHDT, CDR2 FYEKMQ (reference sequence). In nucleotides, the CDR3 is TGTGCCAGCAGCTTGAGGGAGGGCACTGAAGCTTTCTTT. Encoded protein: CASSLREGTEAFF.

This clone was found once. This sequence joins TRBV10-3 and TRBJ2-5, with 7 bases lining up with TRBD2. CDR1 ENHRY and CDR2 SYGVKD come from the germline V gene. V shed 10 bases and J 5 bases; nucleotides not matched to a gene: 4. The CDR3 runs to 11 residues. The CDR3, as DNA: TGTGCCACCGGGGGGATGGAGACCCAGTACTTC. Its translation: CATGGMETQYF.

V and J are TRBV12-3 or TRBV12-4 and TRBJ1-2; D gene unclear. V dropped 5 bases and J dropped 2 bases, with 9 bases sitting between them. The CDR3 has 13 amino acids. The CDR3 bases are TGTGCCAGCAGTGAACGGGTGAACTATGGCTACACCTTC. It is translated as CASSERVNYGYTF.

The chain's CDR3 is CARDRGLREQYF. The CDR3 DNA reads as TGTGCCAGGGACAGGGGATTGAGGGAGCAGTACTTC. The chain has TRBV6-5 and TRBJ2-7, with 9 bases identical to TRBD1. CDR1 is MNHEY, CDR2 SVGAGI, per germline. The V gene end was trimmed by 9 bases and the J gene end by 7 bases; junction bases not matched to a gene: 7. There are 12 residues in the CDR3.

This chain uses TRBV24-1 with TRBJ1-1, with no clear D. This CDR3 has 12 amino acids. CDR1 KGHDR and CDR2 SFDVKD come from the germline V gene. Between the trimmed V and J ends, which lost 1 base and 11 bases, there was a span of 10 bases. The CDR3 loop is CATSDFDEEAFF. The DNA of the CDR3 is TGTGCCACCAGTGATTTTGATGAGGAGGCTTTCTTT.

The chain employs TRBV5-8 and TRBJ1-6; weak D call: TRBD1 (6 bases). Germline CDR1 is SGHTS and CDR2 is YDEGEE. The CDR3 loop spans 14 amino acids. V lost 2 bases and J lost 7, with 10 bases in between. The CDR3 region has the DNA TGTGCCAGCAGCTTCGGTCAGGGGAATTCACCCCTCCACTTT. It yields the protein CASSFGQGNSPLHF.